This T cell receptor beta chain stems from a study of post-analysis software for immune sequencing data. Study summary: As for disease course, relapsing-remitting, secondary progressive and progressive-relapsing multiple sclerosis were all included.

Study-level results: Analysis by F measure revealed that same-batch samples clustered strongly together. Comparison with controls showed significantly lower normalized Chao1 diversity in multiple sclerosis patients. Four or five TRBV segments, including TRBV5-6, TRBV5-1 and TRBV20-1, were more frequent in patients than controls.

Trimming cost V 1 base and J 5 bases; bases outside gene matches: 9. The CDR3 extends over 18 amino acids. The germline V gene encodes CDR1 SGHTA and CDR2 FQGNSA. Prepared TCR beta cDNA libraries contained unique molecular identifiers. Once about 0.9 to 11 million T cells were used, hundreds of thousands of cDNA molecules resulted. Using its own MiXCR run on the PCR reads, TCRdb lists one record per CDR3 protein. The profile shows 650,000 to 850,000 distinct CDR3 sequences, roughly 46% of them singletons. This clonotype has at least ten counts. Its specificity is not known. Sequencing was carried out using blood. The rearrangement uses TRBV7-2 and TRBJ2-3, with 13 bases matching TRBD2. The origin of this receptor is a girl between 10 and 17 years old with multiple sclerosis. This CDR3 is CASSLGIGTSGAGDTQYF. Here the CDR3 DNA reads TGTGCCAGCAGCTTAGGGATAGGGACTAGCGGGGCGGGAGATACGCAGTATTTT.